This T cell receptor (beta chain) was captured by sequencing in a study of T cell responses to AZD1222 COVID-19 vaccine. CDR3 length: 16 amino acids. V shed 1 base and J shed 5 bases, with 16 bases lying between them. CDR1 SGHNT and CDR2 YYREEE come from the germline V gene (reference sequence). TCRdb keeps only in-frame clones here, not all; method: immunoSEQ multiplex PCR. This sample has over 85,000 clones, with roughly 91% found just once. The clonotype was recovered from an adult in good health. The chain carries TRBV5-4 and TRBJ1-5, with D possibly matching TRBD1 (5 bases). The input for sequencing was peripheral blood, taken on day 0 of AZD1222 vaccination. The CDR3 here is CASSLSWGTPHQPQHF. The CDR3 DNA sequence: TGTGCCAGCAGCTTGTCTTGGGGGACCCCGCATCAGCCCCAGCATTTT.